This TCR beta chain came from a study of T-cell reconstitution after alpha-beta-depleted transplantation in children. This clonotype was seen a few times. The V segment lost 9 bases and the J segment 4 bases; nucleotides outside the gene matches: 7. CDR1 is SNHLY and CDR2 is FYNNEI in the germline V gene. The CDR3 consists of 14 residues. The authors prepared the TCRbeta library with unique molecular identifiers. TCRdb ran MiXCR on the PCR reads and lists one entry per CDR3 protein. The sample has about 200,000 distinct CDR3 sequences; approximately 15% are singletons. The TCR comes from a human donor who donated a stem cell graft to a child with acute lymphoblastic leukemia. The input for sequencing was PBMCs from the stem cell graft donor, taken from the stem cell graft. J is TRBJ1-5 and V is TRBV2; 9 nucleotides match TRBD1. In nucleotides, the CDR3 is TGTGCCAGTAATACGGACAGGGGTAATCAGCCCCAGCATTTT. This translates into CASNTDRGNQPQHF.